Given below is one T cell receptor beta chain in context. Its recognized antigen is unknown. No base quality information exists; no much larger clone differs at one position. Sequencer: Illumina HiSeq 1500. The raw public data were reprocessed by TCRdb itself: fastp quality trimming at Q25, MiXCR clonotype calling, in-frame beta chains only. Merged by CDR3 protein, the rows form single entries marked with the most common genes and DNA. The table for this sample lists around 99,000 distinct CDR3 sequences; about 28% of them were counted only once. The ten largest clones capture about 81% of the sample. The CDR3 spans 15 residues, from the cysteine through the phenylalanine. Left in the record is the CDR3 DNA by itself, 45 bases read in frame from the first base. V loses 1 base of germline sequence and J loses 3 bases, and the interval between the two ends is 10 bases. This record belongs to a study of T cell repertoires in cytomegalovirus infection (dated by TCRdb to 2018 to 2020). Background for the entire study: Recently identified HLA-C-restricted CMV epitopes, whose presentation resists viral immunomodulation, were targeted by peptide stimulations together with well-studied HLA-B-restricted epitopes. Donor HLA type was relevant to the analysis, as public TCR beta signatures indicated carriage of CMV infection together with the matching HLA type.

The treatment or condition label, as the study defines it: in vitro stimulation with specific CMV peptide epitopes to enrich CMV-specific T cells. What the work shows at the level of the full study, not this receptor alone: The ex vivo response was dominated by HLA-C-restricted CMV-specific TCR beta clonotypes, and the single most frequent clonotype in two of eight donors was supplied by these HLA-C-restricted clonotypes. Cumulative frequency of public TCR beta family members discriminated carriers of CMV infection plus the relevant HLA type in this cohort and an independent approximately 360-donor cohort.

The chain is assembled from TRBV12-3 or TRBV12-4 and TRBJ1-5; the D gene remains uncertain. The clonotype was recovered from a human donor in good health (CMV status not recorded). Some clones in this sample may be carry-over from other donors' samples. The sequences come from CD8+ T cells from cultured PBMCs, collected from culture after CMV antigen stimulation. The DNA sequence is TGTGCCAGCAGTTTAGGATGGGTGATCAATCAGCCCCAGCATTTT. Its product reads: CASSLGWVINQPQHF.